This T cell receptor beta chain came from a study of CD8 T cells in ankylosing spondylitis. Findings and caveats of the study: Blood from ankylosing spondylitis patients appeared to carry a characteristic roughly 8-variant TCR beta motif. Prior literature has documented some motif variants in synovial fluid and blood from reactive arthritis. As reported, disease-linked clones showed significant enrichment in matched ankylosing spondylitis synovial fluid. Disease-linked clones were found to be CD8+ and relatively rare in peripheral blood.

Germline V CDR1 and CDR2: KGHDR, SFDVKD. Trimming left V 4 bases short and J 1 base short, with 12 bases between. This CDR3 comprises 15 residues. The TCR beta libraries were generated through quantitative 5'-RACE incorporating molecular barcodes. One entry per CDR3 protein results from TCRdb running MiXCR on the 5' RACE reads. The top ten hold under 4.5% of the sample, which has around 490,000 distinct CDR3 sequences, approximately 5.3% seen once. There are many counts of this clonotype. The antigen is not known. The sample consisted of blood, either unsorted or a sorted T cell fraction (not recorded which). The chain carries TRBV24-1 and TRBJ2-5; a weak D match, TRBD1 (5 bases). The TCR comes from a male donor with ankylosing spondylitis. The CDR3 DNA follows: TGTGCCACCAGTGACCCGGACAAAACCCAAGAGACCCAGTACTTC. Encoded protein: CATSDPDKTQETQYF.